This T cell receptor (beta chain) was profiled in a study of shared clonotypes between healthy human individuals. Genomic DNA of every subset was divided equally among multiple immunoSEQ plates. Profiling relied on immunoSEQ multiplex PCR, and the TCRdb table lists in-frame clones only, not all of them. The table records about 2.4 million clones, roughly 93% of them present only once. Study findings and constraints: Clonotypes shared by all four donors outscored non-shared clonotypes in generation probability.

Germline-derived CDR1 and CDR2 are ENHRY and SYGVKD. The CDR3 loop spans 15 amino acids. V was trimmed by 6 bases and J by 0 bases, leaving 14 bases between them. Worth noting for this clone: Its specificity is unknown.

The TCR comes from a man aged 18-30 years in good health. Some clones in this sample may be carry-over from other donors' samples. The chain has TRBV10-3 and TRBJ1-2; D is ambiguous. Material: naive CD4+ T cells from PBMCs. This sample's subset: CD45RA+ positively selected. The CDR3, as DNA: TGTGCCATCAGACTTCAGGTCCCGTCTAACTATGGCTACACCTTC. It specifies CAIRLQVPSNYGYTF.